Ten or more counts support the clone carrying this T cell receptor beta chain. The antigen is unknown. Unmatched junction bases numbered 8, after V lost 1 base and J lost 9 bases. The CDR3 length is 14 residues. Germline loops: CDR1 SGHNT, CDR2 YYREEE (reference sequence). TCRdb used MiXCR to reprocess the reads, holding one entry per CDR3 protein. The sample holds 490,000 or so distinct CDR3 sequences, around 10% seen once. The data derive from a study of T cell repertoires in cytomegalovirus infection. Study background: CMV infection plus the matching HLA type was flagged by public TCR beta signatures.

Whole-study findings and limits: CMV-specific TCR beta clonotypes restricted by HLA-C were the ones dominating the ex vivo response. Carriers of CMV and the relevant HLA type were discriminated by public TCR beta frequency.

This clonotype was sampled from a human donor in good health (CMV status not recorded). Some clones in this sample may be carry-over from other donors' samples. Sequencing was carried out using PBMCs. This chain joins TRBV5-4 and TRBJ2-3; 7 bases are a match to TRBD2. CDR3 sequence (DNA): TGTGCCAGCAGCTTGTCGGGGGGTGATGAGACGCAGTATTTT. Its translation: CASSLSGGDETQYF. Combining the CDR3 with reference TRBV5-4 and TRBJ2-3 gives the whole variable domain ETGVTQSPTHLIKTRGQQVTLRCSSQSGHNTVSWYQQALGQGPQFIFQYYREEENGRGNFPPRFSGLQFPNYSSELNVNALELDDSALYLCASSLSGGDETQYFGPGTRLTVL.